This T cell receptor beta chain is from a study of cytomegalovirus exposure and HLA in healthy donors. This CDR3 has 13 amino acids. Germline V gene lookup returns CDR1 LGHNT and CDR2 FRNRAP. The PCR made use of 60 Vbeta and 13 Jbeta primers. TCRdb keeps only in-frame clones here, not all; method: immunoSEQ multiplex PCR. The sample contains about 160,000 clones, roughly four fifths of which appear only once. Sequences were obtained from PBMCs. J is TRBJ2-5 and V is TRBV12-5; a weak D match, TRBD1 (6 bases). The DNA end is a closer match to TRBJ2-7, so the J assignment may be wrong. This TCR was recovered from a female donor in good health and CMV-seronegative. The CDR3 loop reads CASALTGSYEQYF. CDR3 nucleotide sequence: TGTGCTAGTGCCTTGACAGGCTCCTACGAGCAGTACTTC.